This entry describes one TCR beta chain. In the study's own analysis: Reference gene primer amplification gave estimated nucleated cell counts. Repertoires were generated with immunoSEQ multiplex PCR, while TCRdb's copy carries only in-frame clones and drops some. V and J calls and clone size come straight from that table; D and trimming were deduced from the DNA. This table has about 240,000 clones, about 80% appearing once. The data were taken from a study of blood T cell repertoires in COVID-19. Study-wide context: Acute and convalescent COVID-19 specimens originated in the United States, Italy and Spain. Nucleic acid was either cDNA or gDNA, and it came from T cells, B-cell-depleted T cells, or PBMCs.

V shed 7 bases and J shed 10 bases, with 23 bases lying between them. This CDR3 comprises 15 residues. The chain has TRBV23-1 and TRBJ1-5, with D unclear. TRBV23-1 is sorted into the ORF group, with uncertain function. Sequencing was carried out using peripheral blood. The receptor's source is a woman older than 75 with acute or convalescent COVID-19. In DNA form, the CDR3 reads TGCGCCAGCACCAGCGGTGCCCCGCGAATGGATCCCCAGCATTTT. Translating gives CASTSGAPRMDPQHF.